The 30 T cell receptor beta chains below come from one sample, sequenced in a study of CD8 T cells in ankylosing spondylitis. TCRdb reprocessed the 5' RACE reads with MiXCR, giving one entry per CDR3 protein. Of just under 550,000 distinct CDR3 sequences listed, 12% were seen once; the top ten hold 6.8%. The antigens these receptors bind are not known. Study-wide findings and caveats: For ankylosing spondylitis blood, a TCR beta motif of 7 to 9 highly homologous variants appeared characteristic.

Sample: blood, either unsorted or a sorted T cell fraction (not recorded which). These receptors were collected from a male donor with ankylosing spondylitis.

J is TRBJ1-5 and V is TRBV20-1; TRBD1 might be the D (6 bases). V was shortened by 6 bases and J by 9 bases, with 9 bases between the two germline ends. Germline loops: CDR1 DFQATT, CDR2 SNEGSKA (reference sequence). There are 10 residues in the CDR3. CDR3 residues: CSAGGAPQHF. The CDR3 DNA sequence: TGCAGTGCCGGGGGGGCGCCCCAGCATTTT.

The chain employs TRBV19 and TRBJ1-6, with TRBD1 matching over 7 bases. With V trimmed by 4 bases and J by 7 bases, 13 bases remained unmatched. Germline CDR1 reads LNHDA; CDR2 reads SQIVND (reference sequence). The CDR3 has 17 amino acids. This CDR3 reads CASSRAQGTVGNSPLHF. The CDR3 DNA sequence: TGTGCCAGTAGTAGGGCACAGGGGACGGTCGGAAATTCACCCCTCCACTTT.

This clonotype showed up just a few times. The rearrangement joins TRBV12-3 or TRBV12-4 to TRBJ1-1; D is unresolved. V was trimmed by 6 bases and J by 6 bases, leaving 14 bases between them. This CDR3 contains 13 residues. The CDR3 reads CASSRTIIAEAFF. CDR3 bases: TGTGCCAGCAGCCGAACCATCATAGCTGAAGCTTTCTTT.

The chain carries TRBV10-2 and TRBJ2-7, with TRBD2 matching over 13 bases. CDR3 length: 17 amino acids. Unmatched junction bases numbered 10, after V lost 6 bases and J lost 2 bases. Per germline, CDR1 WSHSY and CDR2 SAAADI. DNA for the CDR3: TGCGCCAGCAGGGAGGGACTAGCGGGGAGAGGCACCTACGAGCAGTACGTC. Amino acid sequence: CASREGLAGRGTYEQYV.

The chain combines TRBV29-1 with TRBJ1-1, with TRBD1 matching over 8 bases. The CDR3 is made up of 13 amino acids. Trimming took 7 bases from V and 10 from J; bases not matched to a gene: 14. CDR1 SQVTM and CDR2 ANQGSEA come from the germline V gene. Written as DNA, the CDR3 is TGCAGCGACCGCGGACAGGGCCTTAGGGGAGCTTTCTTT. It codes for CSDRGQGLRGAFF.

J is TRBJ2-7 and V is TRBV5-1, with D possibly TRBD2 on 5 matching bases. This CDR3 has 13 residues. Trimming shortened V by 0 bases and J by 7 bases, and 11 bases separated the two germline ends. CDR1 is SGHRS and CDR2 is YFSETQ in the germline V gene. The CDR3 bases are TGCGCCAGCAGCTTGGAACGGGGATCTGAGCAGTACGTC. It translates to CASSLERGSEQYV.

V and J are TRBV27 and TRBJ2-1, with 11 bases matching TRBD2. There are 17 residues in the CDR3. CDR1 and CDR2 (germline): MNHEY, SMNVEV (reference sequence). J lost 5 bases, V lost 6 bases, and 12 bases had no gene match. CDR3 DNA: TGTGCCAGCAGATTGACCCTGACTAGCGGGACAAACAATGAGCAGTTCTTC. It specifies CASRLTLTSGTNNEQFF.

The chain uses TRBV4-2 and TRBJ2-1; 12 nucleotides match TRBD2. The V gene's germline CDR1 is LGHNA and CDR2 YNFKEQ. The J segment lost 8 bases and the V segment lost 0 bases, leaving 14 bases of the junction unmatched. The CDR3 runs 19 residues. CDR3 nucleotides: TGTGCCAGCAGCCAAGATCTTGGGACTAGCGGGTACCATGGCGATGAGCAGTTCTTC. Protein product: CASSQDLGTSGYHGDEQFF.

This clonotype was seen a handful of times. This chain uses TRBV27 with TRBJ1-3, with 7 bases identical to TRBD1. The CDR3 loop spans 16 amino acids. The trim removed 5 bases at V and 0 bases at J, leaving 7 bases unmatched. CDR1 is MNHEY and CDR2 is SMNVEV in the germline V gene (reference sequence). The CDR3, as DNA: TGTGCCAGCAGTAACGACAGGGCGAGCTCTGGAAACACCATATATTTT. It translates to CASSNDRASSGNTIYF.

This clonotype was seen at least ten times. V gene TRBV4-1 combines with J gene TRBJ1-4; D may be TRBD1 (6 bases). Germline V gives CDR1 MGHRA, CDR2 YSYEKL. V gave up 1 base and J gave up 2 bases, with 17 bases separating them. CDR3 size: 18 residues. CDR3 loop: CASSQAYQGRMTNEKLFF. CDR3 sequence (DNA): TGCGCCAGCAGCCAAGCGTATCAGGGGAGGATGACTAATGAAAAACTGTTTTTT.

This clonotype appeared many times. The chain has TRBV12-3 or TRBV12-4 and TRBJ1-1; D gene unclear. Trimming pared 2 bases from V and 0 bases from J, leaving 7 bases between. The CDR3 loop spans 14 amino acids. The CDR3 loop reads CASSLRPLNTEAFF. For the CDR3, the DNA is TGTGCCAGCAGTTTAAGGCCGCTGAACACTGAAGCTTTCTTT.

This rearrangement joins TRBV20-1 to TRBJ2-1; 8 bases agree with TRBD2. The CDR3 is made up of 13 amino acids. CDR1 is DFQATT and CDR2 is SNEGSKA in the germline V gene (reference sequence). The V segment lost 3 bases and the J segment 10 bases; nucleotides outside the gene matches: 8. CDR3 nucleotide sequence: TGCAGTGCTAGTCCGGGAGGGTATTCGGAGCAGTTCTTC. It translates to CSASPGGYSEQFF.

The chain is built from TRBV4-2 and TRBJ1-1, with a weak D call TRBD1 (5 bases). V was cut by 3 bases and J by 4 bases, with 15 bases left in between. The CDR3 runs to 15 residues. Germline CDR1 reads LGHNA; CDR2 reads YNFKEQ. CDR3 region: CASSQGPQKGTEAFF. The CDR3, as DNA: TGTGCCAGCAGCCAGGGACCTCAAAAGGGCACTGAAGCTTTCTTT.

This clonotype was seen only a few times. The rearrangement joins TRBV4-1 to TRBJ1-2; the D gene is possibly TRBD1 (6 bases). The V end lost 4 bases, the J end lost 8 bases, and 20 bases lay between the germline ends. The CDR3 contains 15 residues. CDR1 is MGHRA, CDR2 YSYEKL, per germline. The CDR3 DNA sequence: TGCGCCAGCAGCCTCGAGACCGGGACACCGGGCGGCTACACCTTC. Translation: CASSLETGTPGGYTF.

The sample holds many counts of this clonotype. The chain employs TRBV20-1 and TRBJ2-1; TRBD2 matches at 8 bases. Germline V lookup: CDR1 DFQATT, CDR2 SNEGSKA (reference sequence). With V trimmed by 5 bases and J by 3 bases, 6 bases remained unmatched. This CDR3 region has 14 residues. The chain's CDR3 is CSARLAGVYNEQFF. The CDR3, as DNA: TGCAGTGCTCGGCTAGCGGGTGTCTACAATGAGCAGTTCTTC.

This clonotype appeared a few times. The chain couples TRBV4-1 to TRBJ1-4, with TRBD1 identical over 7 bases. Trimming took 4 bases from V and 8 from J; bases not matched to a gene: 19. The CDR3 runs to 18 residues. The germline V gene has CDR1 MGHRA and CDR2 YSYEKL. Here the CDR3 DNA reads TGCGCCAGCAGCCTCAGATACTTGCCGACAGGGTTGGGCGAAAAACTGTTTTTT. This encodes CASSLRYLPTGLGEKLFF.

In this sample, this clonotype turned up a few times. The J gene is TRBJ2-5, the V gene TRBV7-9, with D possibly matching TRBD1 (6 bases). Per germline, CDR1 SEHNR and CDR2 FQNEAQ (reference sequence). V lost 4 bases to trimming and J lost 2 bases, with 11 bases between them. The CDR3 sequence is 14 residues long. The CDR3 is CASSYIRGQETQYF. DNA for the CDR3: TGTGCCAGCAGCTATATCAGGGGACAAGAGACCCAGTACTTC.

The chain has TRBV6-5 and TRBJ2-3, with 11 bases lining up with TRBD2. V trimming: 2 bases; J trimming: 2 bases; junction bases outside the gene matches: 6. This CDR3 comprises 17 residues. CDR1 and CDR2 (germline): MNHEY, SVGAGI. The CDR3 DNA reads as TGTGCCAGCAGTTACCCGACACTAGCGGGAGACACAGATACGCAGTATTTT. Protein: CASSYPTLAGDTDTQYF.

The chain joins TRBV5-1 to TRBJ2-1; TRBD1 might be the D (5 bases). The CDR3 extends over 15 amino acids. V was cut by 1 base and J by 5 bases, with 13 bases left in between. Germline V gene data show CDR1 as SGHRS and CDR2 as YFSETQ. The CDR3 sequence: CASSLLDTVNNEQFF. DNA of the CDR3: TGCGCCAGCAGCTTGTTGGACACCGTAAACAATGAGCAGTTCTTC.

V usage is TRBV12-3 or TRBV12-4 and J usage is TRBJ1-3; D ambiguous. The V end was cut by 6 bases, the J end by 3 bases, with 15 bases between. The CDR3 contains 15 residues. Here the CDR3 DNA reads TGTGCCAGCAGGGGAGACGAGGGCTTTGGAAACACCATATATTTT. Translated, it gives CASRGDEGFGNTIYF.

This clonotype was detected only a few times. The chain uses TRBV20-1 and TRBJ2-1, with TRBD2 identical over 7 bases. With V trimmed by 3 bases and J by 9 bases, 8 bases remained unmatched. This CDR3 is 13 amino acids long. Germline V gives CDR1 DFQATT, CDR2 SNEGSKA (reference sequence). The CDR3 nucleotides read TGCAGTGCTAGGAGGCCGGGGGAGGGTGAGCAGTTCTTC. As protein: CSARRPGEGEQFF.

V is TRBV30 and J is TRBJ1-1, with D unresolved. Per germline, CDR1 GTSNPN and CDR2 SVGIG (reference sequence). This CDR3 spans 13 amino acids. Between the trimmed V and J ends, which lost 4 bases and 3 bases, there was a span of 12 bases. The CDR3 nucleotides read TGTGCCTGGACCGCGGGAGAGGACACTGAAGCTTTCTTT. This encodes CAWTAGEDTEAFF. The entire variable domain, with the rest obtained from reference TRBV30 and TRBJ1-1, is as follows: SQTIHQWPATLVQPVGSPLSLECTVEGTSNPNLYWYRQAAGRGLQLLFYSVGIGQISSEVPQNLSASRPQDRQFILSSKKLLLSDSGFYLCAWTAGEDTEAFFGQGTRLTVV.

The chain combines TRBV5-1 with TRBJ2-5; D is ambiguous. V was trimmed by 0 bases and J by 5 bases, leaving 17 bases between them. The CDR3 runs to 16 residues. Germline values: CDR1 SGHRS, CDR2 YFSETQ. Here the CDR3 reads CASSLAMALHPETQYF. The CDR3 DNA reads as TGCGCCAGCAGCTTGGCAATGGCTCTCCACCCGGAGACCCAGTACTTC.

The V gene is TRBV18, the J gene TRBJ2-1; no clear D. Germline CDR1 and CDR2: KGHSH and LQKENI. The CDR3 contains 16 residues. Trimming left V 3 bases short and J 8 bases short, with 20 bases between. This chain's CDR3 is CASSPLLLSLDHEQFF. Written as DNA, the CDR3 is TGTGCCAGCTCACCCCTTTTATTGTCTCTCGATCATGAGCAGTTCTTC.

This clonotype was found a few times. The chain employs TRBV3-1 and TRBJ2-1; no definite D call. This CDR3 comprises 15 residues. The V end was cut by 3 bases, the J end by 3 bases, with 12 bases between. Germline V gene lookup returns CDR1 LGHDT and CDR2 YNNKEL (reference sequence). The CDR3 is CASSHYESYYNEQFF. Written as DNA, the CDR3 is TGTGCCAGCAGCCACTACGAGAGCTACTACAATGAGCAGTTCTTC.

This clonotype has at least ten counts. The chain combines TRBV7-6 with TRBJ2-5, with 8 bases aligning to TRBD2. The CDR3 is 16 amino acids. From germline, CDR1 is SGHVS and CDR2 FNYEAQ. V lost 2 bases to trimming and J lost 3 bases; unmatched junction nucleotides: 8. The CDR3 sequence is CASSLRGLADEETQYF. CDR3 sequence (DNA): TGTGCCAGCAGCTTAAGAGGACTAGCAGACGAAGAGACCCAGTACTTC. The variable domain in full, with the rest retrieved from reference TRBV7-6 and TRBJ2-5, is GAGVSQSPRYKVTKRGQDVALRCDPISGHVSLYWYRQALGQGPEFLTYFNYEAQQDKSGLPNDRFSAERPEGSISTLTIQRTEQRDSAMYRCASSLRGLADEETQYFGPGTRLLVL.

This clonotype was observed a few times. The J gene is TRBJ1-2, the V gene TRBV15; D is possibly TRBD1 (5 bases). V was clipped by 0 bases and J by 10 bases, with 6 bases between them. CDR3 length equals 11 residues. Germline V gene lookup returns CDR1 LNHNV and CDR2 YYDKDF (reference sequence). The CDR3 bases are TGTGCCACCAGCAGAGACAGGGTCTACACCTTC. This encodes CATSRDRVYTF.

This clonotype was detected many times. The V call is TRBV24-1, the J call TRBJ2-3; maybe TRBD1 (5 bases). The germline V gene encodes CDR1 KGHDR and CDR2 SFDVKD. This CDR3 comprises 14 residues. Trimming removed 5 bases from V and 0 bases from J, with 8 bases in between. Here the CDR3 reads CATSAQGSTDTQYF. CDR3 coding DNA: TGTGCCACCAGTGCCCAGGGTAGCACAGATACGCAGTATTTT.

This clonotype was detected ten times or more. The chain carries TRBV20-1 and TRBJ2-5, with TRBD2 identical over 8 bases. Unmatched junction bases numbered 13, after V lost 0 bases and J lost 4 bases. This CDR3 spans 17 amino acids. The germline V gene encodes CDR1 DFQATT and CDR2 SNEGSKA (reference sequence). CDR3 sequence reads: CSARDRAGRAGGETQYF. In DNA form, the CDR3 reads TGCAGTGCTAGAGATAGGGCCGGGAGGGCCGGGGGAGAGACCCAGTACTTC.

In this sample, this clonotype turned up many times. The gene calls are TRBV12-3 or TRBV12-4 and TRBJ1-2; D is unclear. CDR3 length: 13 amino acids. V was cut by 1 base and J by 4 bases, with 7 bases left in between. As DNA, the CDR3 is TGTGCCAGCAGTTTAGACCAGACCTATGGCTACACCTTC. Its protein is CASSLDQTYGYTF.